This record looks at one T cell receptor (beta chain) sequence and its context. The source of the sample is a study of blood T cell repertoires in COVID-19. At the level of the study: Specimens from acute and convalescent COVID-19 originated in the United States, Italy and Spain. From T cells, B-cell-depleted T cells, or PBMCs came the material, which was cDNA or gDNA.

Per the original data handling: Reference gene primer amplification in the assay estimated nucleated cell counts. Assay: immunoSEQ multiplex PCR; the TCRdb copy retains only in-frame clones and omits some. That table gives V, J and clone size, and the DNA gave D and trimming. The sample shows 200,000 to 300,000 clones, approximately 86% of them seen only once. The specimen sequenced was peripheral blood. The TCR sequence derives from a human donor in a cohort sampled during active COVID-19.

DNA of the CDR3: TGTGCCAGCAGCTTAGGCTACGCCGGGACTAGCTTCTACGAGCAGTACTTC. As protein: CASSLGYAGTSFYEQYF. The V and J genes are TRBV13 and TRBJ2-7; 9 nucleotides agree with TRBD2. This CDR3 region has 17 residues. The trim removed 0 bases at V and 3 bases at J, leaving 9 bases unmatched. Germline-derived CDR1 and CDR2 are PRHDT and FYEKMQ (reference sequence).